This T cell receptor (beta chain) was sequenced in a study of blood T cell repertoires in COVID-19. Study-wide background: COVID-19 samples from acute and convalescent phases originated in the United States, Italy and Spain.

TCRdb's table, derived via immunoSEQ multiplex PCR, lists solely in-frame clones and lacks some. Here the sample spans 35,000 to 50,000 clones, roughly 70% being singletons. This CDR3 comprises 14 residues. V lost 1 base and J lost 8, with 9 bases in between. Germline-derived CDR1 and CDR2 are LGHDT and YNNKEL (reference sequence). The receptor's source is a man at least 80 years old with acute or convalescent COVID-19. J is TRBJ1-6 and V is TRBV3-1 (or the pseudogene TRBV3-2), with TRBD1 as a possible D gene (5 bases). Sequencing was carried out using peripheral blood. This CDR3 is CASSQVREDSPLHF. The DNA of the CDR3 is TGTGCCAGCAGCCAAGTCAGGGAAGATTCACCCCTCCACTTT.